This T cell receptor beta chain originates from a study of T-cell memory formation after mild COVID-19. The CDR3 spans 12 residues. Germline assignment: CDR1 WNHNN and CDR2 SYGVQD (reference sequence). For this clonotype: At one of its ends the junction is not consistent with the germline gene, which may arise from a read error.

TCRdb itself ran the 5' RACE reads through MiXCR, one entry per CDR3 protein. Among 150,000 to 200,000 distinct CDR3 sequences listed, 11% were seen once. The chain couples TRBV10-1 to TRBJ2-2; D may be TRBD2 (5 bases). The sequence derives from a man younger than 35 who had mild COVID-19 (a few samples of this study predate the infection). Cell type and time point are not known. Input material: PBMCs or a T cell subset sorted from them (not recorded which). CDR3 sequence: CASTSPTGELIF. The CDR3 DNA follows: TGCGCCAGTACCTCCCCCACCGGGGAGCTGATTTTT.